A single sample gave rise to the 10 T cell receptor beta chains below, sequenced in a study of blood T cell repertoires in COVID-19. The assay was immunoSEQ multiplex PCR, and TCRdb's table has in-frame clones only and misses some. The sample lists roughly 140,000 clones, 75% to 85% occurring once. Material: peripheral blood. These receptors were taken from a man in his 60s with active or convalescent COVID-19.

This clone showed up just once. The chain uses TRBV24-1 and TRBJ2-5; tentative D call: TRBD1 (6 bases). V shed 4 bases and J shed 3 bases, with 17 bases lying between them. The CDR3 covers 16 residues. Germline V gene lookup returns CDR1 KGHDR and CDR2 SFDVKD. This chain's CDR3 is CATSDPPLGGEETQYF. CDR3 DNA sequence: TGTGCCACCAGTGACCCCCCCCTAGGGGGAGAAGAGACCCAGTACTTC.

The chain combines TRBV6-5 with TRBJ1-1; no clear D. This CDR3 is built from 12 residues. V was shortened by 5 bases and J by 4 bases, with 8 bases between the two germline ends. The germline V gene has CDR1 MNHEY and CDR2 SVGAGI. CDR3 amino acids: CASSSPFTEAFF. In DNA form, the CDR3 reads TGTGCCAGCAGTAGCCCATTCACTGAAGCTTTCTTT.

The chain joins TRBV7-2 to TRBJ1-1, with D possibly being TRBD1 (5 bases). V lost 1 base to trimming and J lost 6 bases, with 9 bases between them. Germline values: CDR1 SGHTA, CDR2 FQGNSA. The CDR3 covers 13 residues. The CDR3 DNA sequence: TGTGCCAGCAGCTTAGTGTGGGGGGCTGAAGCTTTCTTT. Translated: CASSLVWGAEAFF.

The gene calls are TRBV11-2 and TRBJ2-2; 9 bases map to TRBD2. This CDR3 spans 17 amino acids. Germline V gene lookup returns CDR1 SGHAT and CDR2 FQNNGV. V dropped 3 bases and J dropped 4; count of bases not matched to a gene: 9. The CDR3: CASSFLARGRATGELFF. The DNA of the CDR3 is TGTGCCAGCAGCTTTCTGGCCCGCGGGAGGGCCACCGGGGAGCTGTTTTTT. Supplemented by reference TRBV11-2 and TRBJ2-2, the full variable domain reads EAGVAQSPRYKIIEKRQSVAFWCNPISGHATLYWYQQILGQGPKLLIQFQNNGVVDDSQLPKDRFSAERLKGVDSTLKIQPAKLEDSAVYLCASSFLARGRATGELFFGEGSRLTVL.

DNA for the CDR3: TGTGCCAGCAGTTTTTGGGGCCTTAGCGGGGGATCCGAAGAGACCCAGTACTTC. This sequence encodes CASSFWGLSGGSEETQYF. V gene TRBV27 combines with J gene TRBJ2-5, with TRBD2 matching 9 bases. Germline CDR1 is MNHEY and CDR2 is SMNVEV (reference sequence). V shed 3 bases, J shed 3 bases, and the junction held 14 bases outside the gene matches. The CDR3 consists of 18 residues.

This clone was picked up a small number of times. This chain connects TRBV5-1 to TRBJ1-1, with 12 positions matching TRBD1. Germline values: CDR1 SGHRS, CDR2 YFSETQ. The V and J ends lost 4 bases and 5 bases, in that order; junction bases with no gene match: 12. The CDR3 is 17 residues long. In nucleotides, the CDR3 is TGCGCCAGCAGCCTGGTCGGGACAGGGGGCAGGAGTACTGAAGCTTTCTTT. It codes for CASSLVGTGGRSTEAFF. Variable domain in full (rest from reference TRBV5-1 and TRBJ1-1): KAGVTQTPRYLIKTRGQQVTLSCSPISGHRSVSWYQQTPGQGLQFLFEYFSETQRNKGNFPGRFSGRQFSNSRSEMNVSTLELGDSALYLCASSLVGTGGRSTEAFFGQGTRLTVV.

The chain couples TRBV6-5 to TRBJ1-2, with TRBD1 matching 8 bases. The J segment lost 4 bases and the V segment lost 6 bases, leaving 10 bases of the junction unmatched. The germline gives CDR1 MNHEY, CDR2 SVGAGI. The CDR3 contains 15 residues. The CDR3 bases are TGTGCCAGCAGGCCTGGACAGGGCGACATCTATGGCTACACCTTC. Translated, it gives CASRPGQGDIYGYTF.

V and J are TRBV6-2 or TRBV6-3 and TRBJ1-2; D not resolved. This CDR3 spans 12 amino acids. V lost 6 bases, J lost 8 bases, and 13 bases lay in between. Germline V CDR1 and CDR2: MNHEY, SVGEGT. As DNA, the CDR3 is TGTGCCAGCAGCTTGCCAGGATTCGGCTACACCTTC. Its protein is CASSLPGFGYTF.

The rearrangement uses TRBV6-2 or TRBV6-3 and TRBJ2-7; 9 bases match TRBD1. With V trimmed by 2 bases and J by 3 bases, 11 bases remained unmatched. This CDR3 region has 17 residues. Germline CDR1 reads MNHEY; CDR2 reads SVGEGT. In DNA form, the CDR3 reads TGTGCCAGCAGTTACCTCCAGACCGGGACAGGGAACTACGAGCAGTACTTC. Encoded protein: CASSYLQTGTGNYEQYF.

This clone is a singleton in its sample. This rearrangement joins TRBV20-1 to TRBJ2-3; D remains ambiguous. Germline CDR1 reads DFQATT; CDR2 reads SNEGSKA (reference sequence). CDR3 length equals 16 residues. The V gene lost 3 bases and the J gene lost 0 bases, with 16 bases spanning the gap. In nucleotides, the CDR3 is TGCAGTGCTAGTCCTCTCCTAGACTCTAGCACAGATACGCAGTATTTT. It is translated as CSASPLLDSSTDTQYF.